Below, 4 T cell receptor beta chains from the same sample are listed, as sequenced in a study of cytomegalovirus exposure and HLA in healthy donors. In the PCR, 60 Vbeta and 13 Jbeta primers were used. Profiling relied on immunoSEQ multiplex PCR, and the TCRdb table lists in-frame clones only, not all of them. Of 160,000 or so clones listed, 60% to 85% are singletons. Sequencing input: PBMCs. These receptor sequences come from a woman in her forties in good health and CMV-seronegative.

The chain carries TRBV7-9 and TRBJ2-7, with 8 positions matching TRBD1. The CDR3 contains 15 residues. Trimming cost V 4 bases and J 5 bases; bases outside gene matches: 10. Germline V gives CDR1 SEHNR, CDR2 FQNEAQ (reference sequence). CDR3 sequence reads: CASSSPGGAYNEQYF. The CDR3 region has the DNA TGTGCCAGCAGCTCACCAGGGGGCGCCTACAACGAGCAGTACTTC.

The CDR3 loop reads CASSREGPAGRSEQFF. The CDR3 nucleotides read TGCGCCAGCAGCAGAGAAGGCCCGGCGGGAAGGAGTGAGCAGTTCTTC. The gene calls are TRBV5-1 and TRBJ2-1, with D possibly matching TRBD2 (6 bases). Deletions cut 4 bases from V and 9 bases from J, with 23 bases between. The CDR3 is 16 amino acids. CDR1 is SGHRS and CDR2 is YFSETQ in the germline V gene.

This clone was recorded once. CDR3 DNA sequence: TGTGCCAGCAGGGCAGACGGGACTAGCGGGGAGAGCTTTCGGGATACGCAGTATTTT. Translated, it gives CASRADGTSGESFRDTQYF. The rearrangement links TRBV12-1 to TRBJ2-3; the D call in the table, TRBD2, was not verified against the DNA. TRBV12-1 is designated a pseudogene. The CDR3 sequence is 19 residues long.

This chain joins TRBV5-1 and TRBJ1-2, with 7 bases matching TRBD1. This CDR3 has 15 amino acids. Germline CDR1 SGHRS, CDR2 YFSETQ. V dropped 2 bases and J dropped 0; count of bases not matched to a gene: 4. CDR3 in DNA: TGCGCCAGCAGCTTAACCGGGACAGCTAACTATGGCTACACCTTC. This codes for CASSLTGTANYGYTF. The whole variable domain, filled in from reference TRBV5-1 and TRBJ1-2, reads KAGVTQTPRYLIKTRGQQVTLSCSPISGHRSVSWYQQTPGQGLQFLFEYFSETQRNKGNFPGRFSGRQFSNSRSEMNVSTLELGDSALYLCASSLTGTANYGYTFGSGTRLTVV.